The source of this T cell receptor beta chain is a study of blood T cell repertoires in COVID-19. Study summary: There were acute and convalescent COVID-19 samples, and they came from the United States, Italy and Spain.

The CDR3 runs to 16 residues. V lost 1 base to trimming and J lost 0 bases, with 10 bases between them. The V gene's germline CDR1 is SEHNR and CDR2 FQNEAQ (reference sequence). In the authors' workflow: Reference gene primer amplification gave estimated nucleated cell counts. Only in-frame clones appear in the TCRdb table, and some are missing; sequencing was by immunoSEQ multiplex PCR. V and J calls and clone size are given by that table; D and trimming were obtained from the DNA. The sample includes 150,000 to 200,000 clones, roughly 85% of them seen just once. Sequencing was done on a sample of peripheral blood. The TCR sequence derives from a woman in her 30s with acute or convalescent COVID-19. The chain combines TRBV7-9 with TRBJ1-3; D unclear. CDR3 amino acids: CASSLESVLSGNTIYF. DNA for the CDR3: TGTGCCAGCAGCTTAGAATCCGTACTCTCTGGAAACACCATATATTTT. Using reference TRBV7-9 and TRBJ1-3 for the parts outside the CDR3, the full variable domain is DTGVSQNPRHKITKRGQNVTFRCDPISEHNRLYWYRQTLGQGPEFLTYFQNEAQLEKSRLLSDRFSAERPKGSFSTLEIQRTEQGDSAMYLCASSLESVLSGNTIYFGEGSWLTVV.